The 4 T cell receptor beta chains in this list originate from one sample, sequenced in a study of T cell repertoires in cytomegalovirus infection. These receptors have no identified antigens. TCRdb ran MiXCR on the reads and lists one entry per CDR3 protein. This table holds fewer than 850,000 distinct CDR3 sequences, about 29% found once. The sample consisted of cultured CD8+ T cells from PBMCs, taken from culture after CMV antigen stimulation. These receptors were collected from a human donor in good health (CMV status not recorded). Some clones in this sample may be carry-over from other donors' samples.

This clonotype was detected many times. Germline is not matched at one junction end, which may reflect a read error. The chain links TRBV5-1 to TRBJ1-1; a weak D match, TRBD1 (5 bases). Per the germline V gene, CDR1 is SGHRS and CDR2 is YFSETQ. This CDR3 contains 14 residues. This CDR3 is CASSLRGGNTEAFF. The CDR3 DNA follows: TGTGCCAGCAGCTTGAGGGGTGGGAACACTGAAGCTTTCTTT.

In its sample, this clonotype was seen a few times. The chain combines TRBV7-9 with TRBJ2-3, with unresolved D. The CDR3 has 15 amino acids. V was pared by 5 bases and J by 6 bases, with 18 bases between. Germline lookup yields CDR1 SEHNR and CDR2 FQNEAQ (reference sequence). This chain's CDR3 is CASSPRTETTDTQYF. In DNA, the CDR3 is TGTGCCAGCAGCCCGCGGACGGAAACCACGGATACGCAGTATTTT.

V usage is TRBV5-1 and J usage is TRBJ1-2; perhaps TRBD1 as D (5 bases). The V gene's germline CDR1 is SGHRS and CDR2 YFSETQ. V dropped 2 bases and J dropped 8 bases, with 16 bases sitting between them. CDR3 length: 14 amino acids. The CDR3 loop is CASSLQDHVNGYTF. The CDR3 DNA reads TGCGCCAGCAGCTTACAGGATCATGTGAACGGCTACACCTTC.

This clonotype has ten or more counts. The chain is built from TRBV7-2 and TRBJ1-6; 7 bases are shared with TRBD1. Germline V CDR1 and CDR2: SGHTA, FQGNSA. V was pared by 0 bases and J by 4 bases, with 6 bases of the junction left unmatched. CDR3 length: 17 residues. CDR3 loop: CASSLALPGQYNSPLHF. In DNA form, the CDR3 reads TGTGCCAGCAGCTTAGCTCTTCCGGGACAGTATAATTCACCCCTCCACTTT. The full variable domain, its missing parts supplied by reference TRBV7-2 and TRBJ1-6, is GAGVSQSPSNKVTEKGKDVELRCDPISGHTALYWYRQSLGQGLEFLIYFQGNSAPDKSGLPSDRFSAERTGGSVSTLTIQRTQQEDSAVYLCASSLALPGQYNSPLHFGNGTRLTVT.